These 29 T cell receptor beta chains came from one sample sequenced in a study of control samples from healthy donors and cancer patients. Sequencing used immunoSEQ multiplex PCR; TCRdb keeps in-frame clones, though not all of them. The sample holds about 83,000 clones, roughly 91% seen once. Sequenced material: blood. Receptors originate from a man aged 45 to 65 in good health.

The chain is built from TRBV10-2 and TRBJ1-2; weak D call: TRBD1 (5 bases). CDR1 is WSHSY and CDR2 is SAAADI in the germline V gene. This CDR3 has 13 amino acids. V lost 6 bases and J lost 7, with 15 bases in between. The CDR3 reads CASSDLRELGYTF. CDR3 bases: TGCGCCAGCAGCGACCTCAGGGAACTTGGCTACACCTTC.

The chain combines TRBV7-9 with TRBJ1-1, with D perhaps matching TRBD1 (6 bases). The ends were cut back, 7 bases at V and 4 bases at J, with 16 bases in the middle. Looked up from germline, CDR1 is SEHNR and CDR2 is FQNEAQ (reference sequence). CDR3 length: 14 amino acids. CDR3 DNA sequence: TGTGCCAGCACCAAGGGGGGGCCGGGCACTGAAGCTTTCTTT. Encoded protein: CASTKGGPGTEAFF.

The chain joins TRBV19 to TRBJ1-3, with D possibly matching TRBD1 (5 bases). Germline CDR1 is LNHDA and CDR2 is SQIVND (reference sequence). The ends were cut back, 6 bases at V and 4 bases at J, with 16 bases in the middle. The CDR3 is made up of 15 amino acids. The CDR3 here is CASSIKRDRGNTIYF. CDR3 sequence (DNA): TGTGCCAGTAGCATAAAACGGGACCGCGGAAACACCATATATTTT.

V usage is TRBV7-2 and J usage is TRBJ1-5; 7 bases are a match to TRBD1. With V trimmed by 3 bases and J by 7 bases, 6 bases remained unmatched. The CDR3 totals 14 residues. Germline loops: CDR1 SGHTA, CDR2 FQGNSA. The DNA for the CDR3 is TGTGCCAGCAGCTTGGGACAGAGAGGCCAGCCCCAGCATTTT. This translates into CASSLGQRGQPQHF.

As for this clone: This sample also contains other DNA sequences that code for the same CDR3. The CDR3 here is CASSPGTAQETQYF. The CDR3 nucleotides are TGCGCCAGCAGCCCAGGGACAGCCCAAGAGACCCAGTACTTC. V gene TRBV5-1 combines with J gene TRBJ2-5; 7 bases are a match to TRBD1. Germline V gene sequence: CDR1 SGHRS, CDR2 YFSETQ. This CDR3 is built from 14 residues. With V trimmed by 4 bases and J by 1 base, 4 bases remained unmatched.

The chain combines TRBV23-1 with TRBJ1-5, with D tentatively TRBD1 (6 bases). TRBV23-1 is known as an ORF, though its function is uncertain. V was clipped by 0 bases and J by 4 bases, with 13 bases between them. CDR3 length: 16 amino acids. CDR3 in amino acids: CASSQSLRRGNQPQHF. The CDR3 region has the DNA TGCGCCAGCAGTCAATCCTTAAGGAGGGGGAATCAGCCCCAGCATTTT.

The chain has TRBV5-1 and TRBJ1-3; 8 bases line up with TRBD1. Germline CDR1 reads SGHRS; CDR2 reads YFSETQ. The CDR3 totals 16 residues. Losses at the gene ends were 4 bases for V and 0 bases for J; bases not matched to a gene: 6. The CDR3 sequence is CASSPRTGNSGNTIYF. CDR3 in DNA: TGCGCCAGCAGCCCAAGGACAGGGAACTCTGGAAACACCATATATTTT.

The genes are TRBV19 and TRBJ1-5, with D maybe TRBD1 (5 bases). CDR3 length: 16 amino acids. The V end was cut by 5 bases, the J end by 4 bases, with 18 bases between. Germline CDR1 LNHDA, CDR2 SQIVND (reference sequence). The CDR3 here is CASSPGSRTGNQPQHF. Here the CDR3 DNA reads TGTGCCAGTAGTCCAGGGTCCAGGACGGGTAATCAGCCCCAGCATTTT.

The genes are TRBV9 and TRBJ2-5, with D perhaps TRBD2 (6 bases). The CDR3 contains 14 residues. Germline CDR1 reads SGDLS; CDR2 reads YYNGEE. V was pared by 0 bases and J by 9 bases, with 15 bases between. The DNA of the CDR3 is TGTGCCAGCAGCGTAGGTGGAGGGGAATTGCCCCAGTACTTC. Translated: CASSVGGGELPQYF.

The rearrangement links TRBV10-3 to TRBJ1-1, with 7 bases fitting TRBD1. The V gene end was trimmed by 6 bases and the J gene end by 6 bases; junction bases not matched to a gene: 10. Per the germline V gene, CDR1 is ENHRY and CDR2 is SYGVKD. The CDR3 runs 14 residues. The CDR3, as DNA: TGTGCCATCAGGGACTTAAAAACAGGGGCTGAAGCTTTCTTT. This translates into CAIRDLKTGAEAFF.

J is TRBJ2-3 and V is TRBV24-1; D is possibly TRBD2 (6 bases). Trimming shortened V by 7 bases and J by 4 bases, and 20 bases separated the two germline ends. There are 16 residues in the CDR3. In germline, CDR1 is KGHDR, CDR2 SFDVKD. CDR3 protein: CATSPLGGVRADTQYF. The CDR3 DNA reads as TGTGCCACCAGCCCCTTGGGAGGAGTGCGGGCAGATACGCAGTATTTT.

The rearrangement links TRBV7-8 to TRBJ1-1, with unresolved D. With 1 base removed from V and 2 bases from J, the gap between germline ends came to 8 bases. The CDR3 sequence is 14 residues long. Germline V gene lookup returns CDR1 SGHVS and CDR2 FQNEAQ. The CDR3: CASSLVASNTEAFF. CDR3 coding DNA: TGTGCCAGCAGCTTAGTTGCTAGTAACACTGAAGCTTTCTTT.

The chain combines TRBV19 with TRBJ1-2; no firm D call. Germline V gene lookup returns CDR1 LNHDA and CDR2 SQIVND (reference sequence). Trimming left V 6 bases short and J 1 base short, with 12 bases between. There are 14 residues in the CDR3. CDR3 region: CASRTDISNYGYTF. The CDR3 nucleotides read TGTGCCAGTAGAACAGACATAAGTAACTATGGCTACACCTTC.

J is TRBJ1-4 and V is TRBV5-4, with D uncertain. Germline V lookup: CDR1 SGHNT, CDR2 YYREEE (reference sequence). There are 14 residues in the CDR3. The V and J ends lost 0 bases and 6 bases respectively, with 9 bases between them. The CDR3 nucleotides read TGTGCCAGCAGCTTGGTAGGCATTGATGAAAAACTGTTTTTT. This codes for CASSLVGIDEKLFF.

The V and J genes are TRBV7-8 and TRBJ1-1; possible D gene TRBD1, 5 bases. CDR1 and CDR2 (germline): SGHVS, FQNEAQ. The germline V and J ends were trimmed by 3 bases and 5 bases, with 19 bases remaining between them. CDR3 length: 16 amino acids. CDR3 residues: CASSFYHGTGGTEAFF. The CDR3 DNA reads as TGTGCCAGCAGCTTCTACCACGGAACGGGGGGGACTGAAGCTTTCTTT.

The rearrangement joins TRBV29-1 to TRBJ1-1; D is perhaps TRBD1 (5 bases). The CDR3 loop spans 12 amino acids. The V end was cut by 3 bases, the J end by 9 bases, with 14 bases between. In germline, CDR1 is SQVTM, CDR2 ANQGSEA. The CDR3 loop reads CSVEGRDGKAFF. The CDR3 DNA follows: TGCAGCGTTGAGGGCAGGGACGGGAAAGCTTTCTTT. Looking up the rest from reference TRBV29-1 and TRBJ1-1 gives the full variable domain: SAVISQKPSRDICQRGTSLTIQCQVDSQVTMMFWYRQQPGQSLTLIATANQGSEATYESGFVIDKFPISRPNLTFSTLTVSNMSPEDSSIYLCSVEGRDGKAFFGQGTRLTVV.

The chain joins TRBV12-3 or TRBV12-4 to TRBJ2-5; D is undetermined. The CDR3 spans 13 residues. The V and J ends lost 4 bases and 4 bases respectively, with 10 bases between them. The CDR3 nucleotides are TGTGCCAGCAGTTGGTCGAGTGGAGAGACCCAGTACTTC. This sequence encodes CASSWSSGETQYF.

This chain joins TRBV24-1 and TRBJ1-1; no definite D call. CDR3 length: 13 residues. The germline gives CDR1 KGHDR, CDR2 SFDVKD. Trimming took 4 bases from V and 2 from J, leaving 7 bases between them. CDR3: CATSERSNTEAFF. CDR3 in DNA: TGTGCCACCAGTGAGAGGAGCAACACTGAAGCTTTCTTT.

V and J are TRBV7-2 and TRBJ1-2; the D is unclear. The V end lost 1 base, the J end lost 2 bases, and 8 bases lay between the germline ends. CDR3 length equals 14 residues. Germline V gives CDR1 SGHTA, CDR2 FQGNSA. CDR3 protein: CASSLDYGNYGYTF. CDR3 sequence (DNA): TGTGCCAGCAGCTTAGATTACGGAAACTATGGCTACACCTTC.

The chain couples TRBV6-5 to TRBJ2-5; 11 bases are shared with TRBD1. CDR3 size: 15 residues. Unmatched junction bases numbered 5, after V lost 4 bases and J lost 4 bases. CDR1 MNHEY and CDR2 SVGAGI come from the germline V gene. This CDR3 reads CASSSRTGGAETQYF. The DNA for the CDR3 is TGTGCCAGCAGTTCGAGGACAGGGGGCGCAGAGACCCAGTACTTC.

This rearrangement joins TRBV11-2 to TRBJ2-1; 12 positions agree with TRBD2. CDR1 and CDR2 (germline): SGHAT, FQNNGV. This CDR3 has 17 amino acids. Trimming cost V 3 bases and J 4 bases; bases outside gene matches: 7. CDR3 nucleotide sequence: TGTGCCAGCAGCTTGAGGACTAGCGGGGCTTCATACAATGAGCAGTTCTTC. Translated: CASSLRTSGASYNEQFF.

This sequence joins TRBV4-1 and TRBJ2-7, with 8 bases fitting TRBD2. J gave up 4 bases and V 1 base, and 6 bases lay outside the gene matches. Germline V lookup: CDR1 MGHRA, CDR2 YSYEKL. The CDR3 runs to 15 residues. The CDR3 DNA reads as TGCGCCAGCAGCCAAGGAGCGGGGGCCTTGTACGAGCAGTACTTC. Its translation: CASSQGAGALYEQYF.

This clone was observed once. The genes are TRBV10-2 and TRBJ2-2, with 7 bases lining up with TRBD1. V lost 6 bases and J lost 2; bases outside the gene matches: 9. Germline V CDR1 and CDR2: WSHSY, SAAADI. There are 16 residues in the CDR3. This CDR3 is CASRDRTGSNTGELFF. In DNA form, the CDR3 reads TGCGCCAGCAGGGACCGGACAGGAAGCAACACCGGGGAGCTGTTTTTT.

The chain combines TRBV2 with TRBJ1-5; no reliable D call. V lost 4 bases, J lost 5 bases, and 9 bases lay in between. This CDR3 is 13 amino acids long. Germline assignment: CDR1 SNHLY and CDR2 FYNNEI. For the CDR3, the DNA is TGTGCCAGCAGTGTATTTCCCGATCAGCCCCAGCATTTT. This gives the protein CASSVFPDQPQHF.

The rearrangement uses TRBV11-2 and TRBJ1-1; D gene unclear. CDR1 is SGHAT, CDR2 FQNNGV, per germline. V lost 0 bases to trimming and J lost 5 bases, with 4 bases between them. This CDR3 contains 12 residues. The chain's CDR3 is CASSLDWTEAFF. For the CDR3, the DNA is TGTGCCAGCAGCTTAGATTGGACTGAAGCTTTCTTT. The full variable domain, rest sourced from reference TRBV11-2 and TRBJ1-1, is EAGVAQSPRYKIIEKRQSVAFWCNPISGHATLYWYQQILGQGPKLLIQFQNNGVVDDSQLPKDRFSAERLKGVDSTLKIQPAKLEDSAVYLCASSLDWTEAFFGQGTRLTVV.

This chain connects TRBV2 to TRBJ1-2; D might be TRBD1 (6 bases). Between the trimmed V and J ends, which lost 6 bases and 5 bases, there was a span of 13 bases. From germline, CDR1 is SNHLY and CDR2 FYNNEI. This CDR3 has 13 amino acids. DNA for the CDR3: TGTGCCAGCAGGGGGCAGGGGCCTTATGGCTACACCTTC. As protein: CASRGQGPYGYTF.

This clone was seen just once. V gene TRBV19 combines with J gene TRBJ1-5, with D perhaps TRBD1 (5 bases). V lost 5 bases and J 5 bases, leaving 13 bases between the germline ends. Germline CDR1 reads LNHDA; CDR2 reads SQIVND (reference sequence). The CDR3 covers 14 residues. The CDR3 region has the DNA TGTGCCAGTAGTCCCCGGTCGGGGGATCAGCCCCAGCATTTT. Its translation is CASSPRSGDQPQHF.

The rearrangement links TRBV5-1 to TRBJ1-2, with D perhaps TRBD1 (5 bases). Germline V gene data show CDR1 as SGHRS and CDR2 as YFSETQ. This CDR3 contains 16 residues. Trimming pared 0 bases from V and 7 bases from J, leaving 19 bases between. CDR3 protein: CASSLDGGRGASGYTF. The CDR3, as DNA: TGCGCCAGCAGCTTGGACGGCGGACGAGGGGCGAGTGGCTACACCTTC.

The rearrangement links TRBV6-2 or TRBV6-3 to TRBJ2-3; the D call may be TRBD1 or TRBD2 (5 bases each). This CDR3 spans 15 amino acids. Germline CDR1 reads MNHEY; CDR2 reads SVGEGT. The V gene lost 2 bases and the J gene lost 0 bases, with 9 bases spanning the gap. For the CDR3, the DNA is TGTGCCAGCAGTTACGGAGGACATAGCACAGATACGCAGTATTTT. Encoded protein: CASSYGGHSTDTQYF.